Below are 21 T cell receptor beta chains sequenced from a single sample in a study of T cell responses to AZD1222 COVID-19 vaccine. Libraries were prepared by immunoSEQ multiplex PCR; TCRdb keeps only in-frame clonotypes and omits some of them. There are 100,000 to 150,000 clones in the sample; 75% to 95% occur only once, and 7.2% lies in the top ten. Specimen: peripheral blood, collected on day 0 of AZD1222 vaccination. These receptors originate from an adult in good health.

V usage is TRBV6-5 and J usage is TRBJ1-1, with D perhaps TRBD1 (5 bases). The germline V and J ends were trimmed by 8 bases and 7 bases, with 17 bases remaining between them. This CDR3 comprises 13 residues. Germline V lookup: CDR1 MNHEY, CDR2 SVGAGI. As DNA, the CDR3 is TGTGCCAGCGCCGCAGGGTGGGGCGGTGAAGCTTTCTTT. Amino acids: CASAAGWGGEAFF.

The gene calls are TRBV7-2 and TRBJ1-4, with D unresolved. Germline V CDR1 and CDR2: SGHTA, FQGNSA. The ends were cut back, 1 base at V and 2 bases at J, with 8 bases in the middle. CDR3 length: 15 amino acids. CDR3 region: CASSLVGTTNEKLFF. CDR3 coding DNA: TGTGCCAGCAGCTTAGTGGGCACCACTAATGAAAAACTGTTTTTT.

The chain recombines TRBV5-4 with TRBJ1-4; 7 nucleotides align to TRBD1. The CDR3 is 14 amino acids. With 8 bases clipped from V and 7 bases from J, the junction kept 11 bases outside the gene matches. The germline CDR1 and CDR2 sequences are SGHNT and YYREEE (reference sequence). In nucleotides, the CDR3 is TGTGCCAGTCAACAGGGGCCTATGAGTGAAAAACTGTTTTTT. Its protein product is CASQQGPMSEKLFF. The full variable domain, its missing parts supplied by reference TRBV5-4 and TRBJ1-4, is ETGVTQSPTHLIKTRGQQVTLRCSSQSGHNTVSWYQQALGQGPQFIFQYYREEENGRGNFPPRFSGLQFPNYSSELNVNALELDDSALYLCASQQGPMSEKLFFGSGTQLSVL.

The rearrangement uses TRBV5-1 and TRBJ2-7; D is perhaps TRBD2 (5 bases). V was trimmed by 6 bases and J by 3 bases, leaving 16 bases between them. The CDR3 totals 14 residues. CDR1 is SGHRS, CDR2 YFSETQ, per germline. The CDR3 bases are TGCGCCAGCACCCGGACCCTCCGGGGCTACGAGCAGTACTTC. Translation gives CASTRTLRGYEQYF.

The chain has TRBV19 and TRBJ2-1; TRBD1 is a possible D gene (5 bases). The CDR3 consists of 18 residues. CDR1 is LNHDA, CDR2 SQIVND, per germline (reference sequence). The ends were cut back, 3 bases at V and 5 bases at J, with 23 bases in the middle. The CDR3 is CASSMGLVGQRKNNEQFF. The CDR3 nucleotides are TGTGCCAGTAGTATGGGCCTCGTGGGGCAGAGAAAGAACAATGAGCAGTTCTTC. The full variable domain, completed using reference TRBV19 and TRBJ2-1, is DGGITQSPKYLFRKEGQNVTLSCEQNLNHDAMYWYRQDPGQGLRLIYYSQIVNDFQKGDIAEGYSVSREKKESFPLTVTSAQKNPTAFYLCASSMGLVGQRKNNEQFFGPGTRLTVL.

V gene TRBV6-1 combines with J gene TRBJ2-5, with TRBD2 matching over 12 bases. Germline CDR1 is MNHNS and CDR2 is SASEGT. CDR3 length: 16 residues. V dropped 4 bases and J dropped 6; count of bases not matched to a gene: 9. The CDR3 DNA is TGTGCCAGCAGTGCCAGGACTAGCGGGATGGGTCAGACCCAGTACTTC. Protein product: CASSARTSGMGQTQYF.

V is TRBV5-8 and J is TRBJ2-5, with D possibly being TRBD1 or TRBD2 (6 bases each). Deletions cut 0 bases from V and 7 bases from J, with 13 bases between. There are 14 residues in the CDR3. CDR1 is SGHTS, CDR2 YDEGEE, per germline. The CDR3 sequence is CASSLGPGAVTQYF. The CDR3 coding sequence is TGTGCCAGCAGCTTGGGGCCGGGGGCGGTGACCCAGTACTTC.

J is TRBJ1-1 and V is TRBV7-2; TRBD1 is a possible D gene (5 bases). The CDR3 totals 14 residues. The V gene lost 1 base and the J gene lost 5 bases, with 11 bases spanning the gap. Germline loops: CDR1 SGHTA, CDR2 FQGNSA. CDR3 nucleotides: TGTGCCAGCAGCTTAGATCGGGGGAGGACTGAAGCTTTCTTT. Residues: CASSLDRGRTEAFF.

J is TRBJ2-1 and V is TRBV7-6, with D perhaps given as TRBD1 or TRBD2 (7 bases each). The CDR3 runs 17 residues. V shed 5 bases and J shed 9 bases, with 26 bases lying between them. The V gene's germline CDR1 is SGHVS and CDR2 FNYEAQ. The DNA for the CDR3 is TGTGCCAGCAGCCGGGACAGCGGGGCATGGGGGCTGGGTGAGCAGTTCTTC. Translation: CASSRDSGAWGLGEQFF.

This chain connects TRBV3-1 (or the pseudogene TRBV3-2) to TRBJ2-3; perhaps D is TRBD1 or TRBD2 (5 bases each). CDR1 LGHDT and CDR2 YNNKEL come from the germline V gene (reference sequence). The CDR3 sequence is 13 residues long. V gave up 1 base and J gave up 6 bases, with 8 bases separating them. CDR3 nucleotides: TGTGCCAGCAGCCAAGGGGGGTTGGATACGCAGTATTTT. It is translated as CASSQGGLDTQYF.

The V call is TRBV2, the J call TRBJ1-5; 10 positions agree with TRBD1. The V and J ends lost 4 bases and 5 bases, in that order; junction bases with no gene match: 2. CDR3 length: 14 residues. Per germline, CDR1 SNHLY and CDR2 FYNNEI. This chain's CDR3 is CASSATGGDQPQHF. CDR3 in DNA: TGTGCCAGCAGTGCGACAGGGGGCGATCAGCCCCAGCATTTT.

V and J are TRBV2 and TRBJ1-3; D ambiguous. V lost 1 base and J lost 4, with 11 bases in between. Germline lookup yields CDR1 SNHLY and CDR2 FYNNEI. The CDR3 sequence is 15 residues long. The CDR3: CASSEGDPQGNTIYF. The CDR3 bases are TGTGCCAGCAGTGAAGGAGACCCTCAGGGAAACACCATATATTTT.

This clone came up once. V is TRBV6-1 and J is TRBJ2-5, with D unresolved. V lost 2 bases, J lost 7 bases, and 17 bases lay in between. The CDR3 has 15 amino acids. CDR1 is MNHNS and CDR2 is SASEGT in the germline V gene. The CDR3 DNA follows: TGTGCCAGCAGTGAACAAAGGGAAGGCCTAGGGACCCAGTACTTC. This encodes CASSEQREGLGTQYF.

The chain is built from TRBV28 and TRBJ1-1; D is perhaps TRBD1 (6 bases). Trimming took off 6 bases at V and 7 bases at J, with 15 bases between the two ends. This CDR3 has 13 amino acids. The germline V gene has CDR1 MDHEN and CDR2 SYDVKM. The CDR3 reads CASSSRGLGEAFF. CDR3 DNA sequence: TGTGCCAGCAGCTCTAGGGGGTTGGGTGAAGCTTTCTTT.

The chain employs TRBV27 and TRBJ2-4; 7 bases are shared with TRBD1. V gave up 6 bases and J gave up 6 bases; unmatched junction bases: 5. CDR3 length: 13 amino acids. Germline V CDR1 and CDR2: MNHEY, SMNVEV (reference sequence). For the CDR3, the DNA is TGTGCCAGCAGCCGACAGGGTTCAAACATTCAGTACTTC. Translated, it gives CASSRQGSNIQYF.

The CDR3 region has the DNA TGTGCCAGCAGTTCCAAGGTAGCGGGAGGGCCGAATGAGCAGTTCTTC. It specifies CASSSKVAGGPNEQFF. The chain uses TRBV27 and TRBJ2-1, with 11 bases matching TRBD2. CDR1 and CDR2 from the germline V gene are MNHEY and SMNVEV (reference sequence). Unmatched junction bases numbered 9, after V lost 4 bases and J lost 7 bases. The CDR3 extends over 16 amino acids.

The rearrangement joins TRBV28 to TRBJ2-5; 9 positions agree with TRBD2. The CDR3 has 16 amino acids. V shed 2 bases and J 11 bases; nucleotides not matched to a gene: 15. Germline CDR1 is MDHEN and CDR2 is SYDVKM. The CDR3 nucleotides are TGTGCCAGCAGTTTACCCGCTAGCGGGGACCATACGAGGCAGTACTTC. Residues: CASSLPASGDHTRQYF.

The chain uses TRBV28 and TRBJ2-2; TRBD1 agrees at 8 bases. Germline CDR1 MDHEN, CDR2 SYDVKM. The CDR3 has 14 amino acids. V dropped 4 bases and J dropped 7; count of bases not matched to a gene: 5. CDR3 loop: CASSSSGGSGELFF. The DNA for the CDR3 is TGTGCCAGCAGTTCGTCAGGGGGCAGCGGGGAGCTGTTTTTT.

The chain couples TRBV28 to TRBJ1-4, with TRBD1 matching 8 bases. CDR3 length: 15 amino acids. Germline loops: CDR1 MDHEN, CDR2 SYDVKM. Germline trimming cut 3 bases from V and 7 bases from J; bases unmatched to any gene: 7. In DNA, the CDR3 is TGTGCCAGCAGTTTCTCGGACAGGGTTCGTGAAAAACTGTTTTTT. It is translated as CASSFSDRVREKLFF.

The V gene is TRBV6-4, the J gene TRBJ2-1, with D unresolved. The CDR3 is 13 residues long. From germline, CDR1 is MRHNA and CDR2 SNTAGT. V lost 6 bases to trimming and J lost 9 bases, with 15 bases between them. CDR3 sequence: CASSQNLGAEQFF. In DNA, the CDR3 is TGTGCCAGCAGCCAGAACCTTGGAGCTGAGCAGTTCTTC.

This chain uses TRBV7-9 with TRBJ1-2, with D possibly being TRBD1 (6 bases). CDR1 and CDR2 (germline): SEHNR, FQNEAQ (reference sequence). The V end lost 5 bases, the J end lost 5 bases, and 18 bases lay between the germline ends. The CDR3 is 15 amino acids. CDR3: CASSLNTGSEYGYTF. In DNA form, the CDR3 reads TGTGCCAGCAGCCTAAATACAGGGAGCGAATATGGCTACACCTTC.